Ten or more counts support the clone carrying this T cell receptor (beta chain). Methods described previously, with TCR primers listed, were used for bulk TCR libraries. From the PCR reads, TCRdb called clonotypes with MiXCR, one entry per CDR3 protein. There are tens of thousands of distinct CDR3 sequences in the sample; 15% to 20% occur only once, and roughly 1.5% lies in the top ten. The CDR3 extends over 17 amino acids. This entry comes from a study of molecular identifiers for immune sequencing clone quantification. The overall study: Replicates involved a five-way split of RNA from around 20,000 or 99,000 naive CD8 cells, with sequencing of four.

The rearrangement joins TRBV21-1 to TRBJ2-4; TRBD1 is the table's D call, not checked against the DNA. TRBV21-1 is flagged as a pseudogene. The sequence was obtained from a human donor in good health. Some libraries in this study had Jurkat cell RNA spiked in. Source material: naive CD8+ T cells from blood, with Jurkat cell RNA spiked in. As for subset: FACS-sorted CD8+CD4-CCR7+CD45RA+ naive T cells. DNA of the CDR3: TGTGCCAGCAGCAAAGCAGCGGGGGCGCTATCTTCAAACATTCAGTACTTC. Amino acids: CASSKAAGALSSNIQYF.